Listed below are T cell receptor beta chains from one sample, sequenced in a study of radiation and T cells in renal cell carcinoma. Libraries were prepared by immunoSEQ multiplex PCR; TCRdb keeps only in-frame clonotypes and omits some of them. In the table there are 150,000 or so clones, roughly 88% of which are singletons. This material consisted of blood, taken from a patient whose treatment included radiotherapy and nephrectomy. These receptors came from a woman aged 45 to 65 with renal cell carcinoma. CDR3s include the opening cysteine and the closing phenylalanine or tryptophan. Each record gives: clone size, D gene, J gene, V gene, CDR3 protein, CDR3 DNA. The D gene is left open where the match is weak. Some rows have no size entry. The others give once, few or many, or a class for an expanded clone.

-	TRBD1	TRBJ1-1	TRBV18	CASSSDRGMNTEAFF	TGTGCCAGCTCATCCGACAGGGGCATGAACACTGAAGCTTTCTTT
-	-	TRBJ1-1	TRBV19	CASSLSPEGITEAFF	TGTGCCAGTAGTCTCTCTCCAGAGGGCATCACTGAAGCTTTCTTT
-	TRBD2	TRBJ2-7	TRBV7-2	CASSPSGANSYEQYF	TGTGCCAGCAGCCCTAGCGGGGCGAACTCCTACGAGCAGTACTTC
-	-	TRBJ1-5	TRBV6-5	CASKRDSNQPQHF	TGTGCCAGCAAACGGGATAGCAATCAGCCCCAGCATTTT
-	TRBD1	TRBJ2-3	TRBV19	CASSMGRGPPDTQYF	TGTGCCAGTAGTATGGGCAGGGGGCCCCCAGATACGCAGTATTTT
few	TRBD1	TRBJ1-4	TRBV2	CASSTGANEKLFF	TGTGCCAGCTCGACAGGGGCTAACGAAAAACTGTTTTTT
-	TRBD2	TRBJ2-1	TRBV5-1	CASSSGAGTTYNEQFF	TGCGCCAGCAGCTCTGGGGCGGGGACTACCTACAATGAGCAGTTCTTC
few	TRBD1	TRBJ2-4	TRBV5-4	CASSSPGTGNIQYF	TGTGCCAGCAGCTCCCCCGGGACAGGGAACATTCAGTACTTC
-	TRBD2	TRBJ2-1	TRBV6-5	CASSLFSGSNEQFF	TGTGCCAGCAGCCTCTTTAGCGGGTCCAATGAGCAGTTCTTC
few	-	TRBJ1-6	TRBV2	CASILDSLHNSPLHF	-
once	TRBD2	TRBJ2-3	TRBV28	CASSFGGGSTDTQYF	TGTGCCAGCAGTTTCGGCGGGGGGAGCACAGATACGCAGTATTTT
-	-	TRBJ1-2	TRBV10-3	CASRGTGIGYTF	TGTGCCTCTAGGGGCACAGGGATAGGCTACACCTTC
-	TRBD1	TRBJ1-5	TRBV2	CASSVTRQGRSGSGNQPQHF	TGTGCCAGCAGTGTTACGCGACAGGGGAGGAGTGGGAGCGGCAATCAGCCCCAGCATTTT
-	-	TRBJ1-1	TRBV29-1	CSVVGERAFF	TGCAGCGTTGTTGGGGAGAGGGCTTTCTTT
-	TRBD1	TRBJ1-1	TRBV4-3	CASSQGKGGWTEAFF	TGCGCCAGCAGCCAAGGGAAAGGGGGCTGGACTGAAGCTTTCTTT
-	TRBD1	TRBJ1-1	TRBV7-2	CASSSPGTAGTEAFF	TGTGCCAGCAGCTCTCCCGGGACAGCGGGCACTGAAGCTTTCTTT
-	-	TRBJ1-6	TRBV11-2	CASSLDGTDNSPLHF	TGTGCCAGCAGCTTAGATGGGACCGATAATTCACCCCTCCACTTT
-	-	TRBJ1-5	TRBV4-3	CASSQDYGRIGSYSNQPQHF	TGCGCCAGCAGCCAAGATTATGGCAGGATAGGATCCTATAGCAATCAGCCCCAGCATTTT
-	TRBD1	TRBJ1-1	TRBV5-1	CASSSLRGLNTEAFF	TGCGCCAGCAGCTCCCTCAGGGGGCTGAACACTGAAGCTTTCTTT
-	-	TRBJ2-1	TRBV14	CASDEGTYNEQFF	TGTGCCTCCGATGAGGGGACATACAATGAGCAGTTCTTC
-	TRBD1	TRBJ1-5	TRBV19	CASSMSGTGGGNQPQHF	TGTGCCAGTAGTATGAGTGGGACAGGGGGCGGCAATCAGCCCCAGCATTTT
-	-	TRBJ2-7	TRBV6-5	CASSHSDPSTGYEQYF	TGTGCCAGCAGTCACTCCGACCCCTCTACAGGCTACGAGCAGTACTTC
-	TRBD2	TRBJ2-5	TRBV9	CASSAHSGGAETQYF	TGTGCCAGCAGCGCCCATAGCGGGGGGGCGGAGACCCAGTACTTC
few	-	TRBJ1-5	TRBV2	CASSMSGGNQPQHF	TGTGCCAGCAGCATGTCGGGGGGCAATCAGCCCCAGCATTTT
-	-	TRBJ2-4	TRBV6-1	CASSEGGTAGNIQYF	TGTGCCAGCAGTGAGGGCGGGACAGCGGGGAACATTCAGTACTTC
once	-	TRBJ2-5	TRBV28	CASRSTGRETQYF	TGTGCCAGCAGGTCGACGGGAAGGGAGACCCAGTACTTC
once	TRBD1	TRBJ1-3	TRBV19	CASREGTGGFGNTIYF	TGTGCCAGTAGGGAGGGGACAGGGGGCTTTGGAAACACCATATATTTT
once	TRBD1	TRBJ1-2	TRBV7-2	CASSPQGARGYTF	TGTGCCAGCAGCCCACAGGGGGCGAGAGGCTACACCTTC
-	-	TRBJ1-4	TRBV5-1	CASSEVRAENEKLFF	TGCGCCAGCAGCGAGGTGCGTGCGGAAAATGAAAAACTGTTTTTT
once	TRBD2	TRBJ2-3	TRBV9	CASSVSQRGSRADTQYF	TGTGCCAGCAGCGTATCGCAGCGGGGGTCCAGGGCAGATACGCAGTATTTT
-	-	TRBJ1-2	TRBV2	CASSDGQGNNYGYTF	TGTGCCAGCAGTGATGGGCAGGGGAACAACTATGGCTACACCTTC
-	-	TRBJ2-1	TRBV9	CASSLAGISYNEQFF	TGTGCCAGCAGTCTCGCAGGGATCTCCTACAATGAGCAGTTCTTC
-	-	TRBJ1-3	TRBV7-8	CASSASGSSPSGNTIYF	TGTGCCAGCAGCGCCTCGGGATCCTCCCCCTCTGGAAACACCATATATTTT